One and the same sample provided the 29 T cell receptor beta chains below, sequenced in a study of T-cell reconstitution after alpha-beta-depleted transplantation in children. Unique molecular identifiers were used to barcode this TCRbeta library. TCRdb re-analysed the PCR reads in MiXCR, keeping a single row per CDR3 protein. The sample has 610,000 or so distinct CDR3 sequences, over 25% seen once. Sample: PBMCs, taken before TCRalphabeta/CD19-depleted stem cell transplant. Receptors originate from a boy under two years old with Wiskott-Aldrich syndrome, due to receive a stem cell transplant.

This clonotype showed up just a few times. The rearrangement uses TRBV5-5 and TRBJ2-1; TRBD1 matches 7 bases. The CDR3 contains 15 residues. J gave up 8 bases and V 4 bases, and 12 bases lay outside the gene matches. Looked up from germline, CDR1 is SGHKS and CDR2 is YYEKEE (reference sequence). In nucleotides, the CDR3 is TGTGCCAGCAGCGGAACAGGGGCGACTATCGATGAGCAGTTCTTC. It codes for CASSGTGATIDEQFF.

The chain joins TRBV5-1 to TRBJ2-1; 11 nucleotides agree with TRBD2. Germline V gene data show CDR1 as SGHRS and CDR2 as YFSETQ. This CDR3 spans 15 amino acids. Unmatched junction bases numbered 1, after V lost 5 bases and J lost 0 bases. In DNA form, the CDR3 reads TGCGCCAGCAGGACTAGCGGGAACTCCTACAATGAGCAGTTCTTC. It translates to CASRTSGNSYNEQFF.

The J gene is TRBJ2-5, the V gene TRBV20-1, with D perhaps being TRBD1 or TRBD2 (5 bases each). The CDR3 has 15 amino acids. The germline gives CDR1 DFQATT, CDR2 SNEGSKA (reference sequence). V gave up 6 bases and J gave up 0 bases, with 17 bases separating them. DNA of the CDR3: TGCAGTGCCGTGATTCCCGGGACCTACCAAGAGACCCAGTACTTC. It specifies CSAVIPGTYQETQYF.

The rearrangement links TRBV5-1 to TRBJ1-2; maybe TRBD1 (6 bases). The CDR3 is 15 residues long. Deletions cut 0 bases from V and 1 base from J, with 10 bases between. Germline CDR1 reads SGHRS; CDR2 reads YFSETQ. In DNA, the CDR3 is TGCGCCAGCAGCTTGGAAGGGGGGCATAACTATGGCTACACCTTC. Encoded protein: CASSLEGGHNYGYTF. The variable domain in full, with the rest retrieved from reference TRBV5-1 and TRBJ1-2, is KAGVTQTPRYLIKTRGQQVTLSCSPISGHRSVSWYQQTPGQGLQFLFEYFSETQRNKGNFPGRFSGRQFSNSRSEMNVSTLELGDSALYLCASSLEGGHNYGYTFGSGTRLTVV.

The genes are TRBV7-7 and TRBJ2-5, with 10 bases aligning to TRBD2. This CDR3 region has 13 residues. Germline values: CDR1 SSHAT, CDR2 FNYEAQ (reference sequence). Trimming cost V 4 bases and J 6 bases; bases outside gene matches: 2. CDR3 loop: CASSYSGRQTQYF. The CDR3 DNA is TGTGCCAGCAGCTATAGCGGGAGGCAGACCCAGTACTTC. The full variable domain, completed using reference TRBV7-7 and TRBJ2-5, is GAGVSQSPRYKVTKRGQDVTLRCDPISSHATLYWYQQALGQGPEFLTYFNYEAQPDKSGLPSDRFSAERPEGSISTLTIQRTEQRDSAMYRCASSYSGRQTQYFGPGTRLLVL.

V and J are TRBV2 and TRBJ2-2; 7 bases fit TRBD1. The CDR3 contains 15 residues. J lost 2 bases, V lost 7 bases, and 7 bases had no gene match. Looked up from germline, CDR1 is SNHLY and CDR2 is FYNNEI. The DNA of the CDR3 is TGTGCCAGCAAGACGGGACAGACAAACACCGGGGAGCTGTTTTTT. It specifies CASKTGQTNTGELFF.

The chain uses TRBV4-2 and TRBJ2-3; 12 bases map to TRBD2. The CDR3 covers 17 residues. Germline V gene sequence: CDR1 LGHNA, CDR2 YNFKEQ. Trimming cost V 0 bases and J 6 bases; bases outside gene matches: 7. The CDR3 sequence is CASSQDQGLAGTDTQYF. For the CDR3, the DNA is TGTGCCAGCAGCCAAGATCAAGGACTAGCGGGAACGGATACGCAGTATTTT.

V gene TRBV6-5 combines with J gene TRBJ2-3; TRBD2 agrees at 12 bases. The V gene's germline CDR1 is MNHEY and CDR2 SVGAGI. This CDR3 comprises 18 residues. J was trimmed by 3 bases and V by 5 bases; bases with no gene match: 12. This CDR3 reads CASSTQSTSGRGTDTQYF. The CDR3 DNA sequence: TGTGCCAGCAGTACTCAATCGACTAGCGGGAGAGGGACAGATACGCAGTATTTT.

The rearrangement joins TRBV20-1 to TRBJ1-1; TRBD1 is a possible D gene (5 bases). CDR3 length: 14 residues. Germline-derived CDR1 and CDR2 are DFQATT and SNEGSKA (reference sequence). V was clipped by 3 bases and J by 8 bases, with 19 bases between them. CDR3 sequence: CSASRARGSVEAFF. The CDR3 DNA is TGCAGTGCTAGTCGTGCACGGGGCTCAGTCGAAGCTTTCTTT.

This clonotype was seen only a few times. The chain carries TRBV5-1 and TRBJ1-5; 9 bases are a match to TRBD1. The CDR3 runs 17 residues. V dropped 4 bases and J dropped 4; count of bases not matched to a gene: 12. CDR1 is SGHRS and CDR2 is YFSETQ in the germline V gene. The CDR3 here is CASSVGQGSKLNQPQHF. Written as DNA, the CDR3 is TGCGCCAGCAGCGTTGGACAGGGGTCAAAGTTAAATCAGCCCCAGCATTTT.

In nucleotides, the CDR3 is TGTGCCAGCAGTGAAACTAGCGGCATCACCGGGGAGCTGTTTTTT. This translates into CASSETSGITGELFF. V is TRBV2 and J is TRBJ2-2, with 8 bases identical to TRBD2. The germline V gene has CDR1 SNHLY and CDR2 FYNNEI. J gave up 4 bases and V 2 bases, and 3 bases lay outside the gene matches. The CDR3 runs 15 residues.

The chain uses TRBV14 and TRBJ2-1, with D hard to call. Germline V lookup: CDR1 SGHDN, CDR2 FVKESK. V lost 6 bases, J lost 4 bases, and 7 bases lay in between. The CDR3 contains 12 residues. CDR3 nucleotides: TGTGCCAGCAGGGATGCTTACAATGAGCAGTTCTTC. It yields the protein CASRDAYNEQFF.

The V call is TRBV5-1, the J call TRBJ2-1; D gene ambiguous. The CDR3 sequence is 14 residues long. The germline CDR1 and CDR2 sequences are SGHRS and YFSETQ. The ends were cut back, 4 bases at V and 7 bases at J, with 15 bases in the middle. The CDR3 loop reads CASSADQKGNEQFF. Here the CDR3 DNA reads TGCGCCAGCAGCGCGGACCAGAAAGGTAATGAGCAGTTCTTC.

The CDR3 loop reads CATTSGLAGHGELFF. The CDR3 region has the DNA TGTGCCACGACCTCGGGACTAGCGGGACACGGGGAGCTGTTTTTT. V usage is TRBV12-3 or TRBV12-4 and J usage is TRBJ2-2, with 13 bases identical to TRBD2. The CDR3 covers 15 residues. V was clipped by 10 bases and J by 7 bases; unmatched bases: 9.

This clonotype was counted a few times. The rearrangement uses TRBV4-2 and TRBJ1-3; unclear D gene. Trimming removed 0 bases from V and 1 base from J, with 4 bases in between. The CDR3 has 14 residues. Germline V gives CDR1 LGHNA, CDR2 YNFKEQ. CDR3 nucleotides: TGTGCCAGCAGCCAAGAGGCATCTGGAAACACCATATATTTT. It is translated as CASSQEASGNTIYF.

This chain uses TRBV20-1 with TRBJ2-1; 10 bases line up with TRBD2. The CDR3 loop spans 17 amino acids. In germline, CDR1 is DFQATT, CDR2 SNEGSKA (reference sequence). The junction had 11 bases not matched to a gene; V was cut back by 5 bases and J by 1 base. For the CDR3, the DNA is TGCAGTGCTCGACCCGCTCGGACTAGCGGTTCCTACAATGAGCAGTTCTTC. Translated: CSARPARTSGSYNEQFF.

Only a few counts were recorded for this clonotype. The chain couples TRBV3-1 to TRBJ2-6; 8 bases are a match to TRBD1. V was clipped by 0 bases and J by 13 bases; unmatched bases: 5. Germline-derived CDR1 and CDR2 are LGHDT and YNNKEL (reference sequence). The CDR3 totals 14 residues. CDR3 in amino acids: CASSQDLGQGVLTF. The CDR3 nucleotides read TGTGCCAGCAGCCAAGATCTAGGACAGGGAGTCCTGACTTTC.

The chain links TRBV7-9 to TRBJ2-1, with 9 bases fitting TRBD2. The CDR3 runs 15 residues. V was pared by 6 bases and J by 3 bases, with 6 bases of the junction left unmatched. Germline lookup yields CDR1 SEHNR and CDR2 FQNEAQ (reference sequence). CDR3 nucleotide sequence: TGTGCCAGCAGGTTTAGCGGGAGTGTCTACAATGAGCAGTTCTTC. Translated: CASRFSGSVYNEQFF.

This rearrangement joins TRBV10-3 to TRBJ2-7; D remains ambiguous. Per the germline V gene, CDR1 is ENHRY and CDR2 is SYGVKD. Trimming stripped 4 bases from V and 1 base from J, with 11 bases between. The CDR3 loop spans 14 amino acids. DNA for the CDR3: TGTGCCATCAGTGGGTTGGACGGATCCTACGAGCAGTACTTC. Its translation is CAISGLDGSYEQYF.

This chain connects TRBV20-1 to TRBJ2-7; 7 bases are shared with TRBD2. The length of the CDR3 is 14 residues. The V gene end was trimmed by 3 bases and the J gene end by 0 bases; junction bases not matched to a gene: 5. Looked up from germline, CDR1 is DFQATT and CDR2 is SNEGSKA (reference sequence). The CDR3: CSASPSGNSYEQYF. CDR3 sequence (DNA): TGCAGTGCTAGCCCTAGCGGAAACTCCTACGAGCAGTACTTC.

About this clonotype: The junction differs from germline at one of its ends, possibly a read error. The chain uses TRBV6-5 and TRBJ2-7; possible D gene TRBD2, 6 bases. The CDR3 spans 17 residues. Germline V gene sequence: CDR1 MNHEY, CDR2 SVGAGI. The CDR3 protein is CASSYSTSPLYPYQQYF. CDR3 DNA sequence: TGTGCCAGCAGTTATTCCACTAGCCCCCTCTACCCCTACCAGCAGTACTTC.

This clonotype has a handful of counts. The chain carries TRBV7-8 and TRBJ2-7; D uncertain. CDR1 and CDR2 from the germline V gene are SGHVS and FQNEAQ. This CDR3 has 14 residues. V was trimmed by 1 base and J by 1 base, leaving 8 bases between them. CDR3 region: CASSLGLWSYEQYF. The CDR3 coding sequence is TGTGCCAGCAGCTTAGGTTTATGGTCCTACGAGCAGTACTTC.

The gene calls are TRBV2 and TRBJ2-1, with unresolved D. The CDR3 is 14 residues long. Germline loops: CDR1 SNHLY, CDR2 FYNNEI. V was shortened by 3 bases and J by 0 bases, with 6 bases between the two germline ends. The CDR3 sequence is CASSEMSSYNEQFF. The CDR3 DNA sequence: TGTGCCAGCAGTGAGATGAGCTCCTACAATGAGCAGTTCTTC.

This clonotype has a handful of counts. The chain employs TRBV10-3 and TRBJ2-7; 10 bases match TRBD2. Germline-derived CDR1 and CDR2 are ENHRY and SYGVKD. The CDR3 runs to 14 residues. Trimming at V came to 5 bases and at J to 2 bases, leaving 3 bases not matched to a gene. CDR3 loop: CAISTSGATYEQYF. As DNA, the CDR3 is TGTGCCATCAGTACTAGCGGGGCTACCTACGAGCAGTACTTC.

This clonotype occurred a few times. This chain uses TRBV4-2 with TRBJ2-3; 9 bases agree with TRBD2. There are 17 residues in the CDR3. V trimming: 3 bases; J trimming: 1 base; junction bases outside the gene matches: 8. The germline CDR1 and CDR2 sequences are LGHNA and YNFKEQ. The CDR3 DNA sequence: TGTGCCAGCAGCCAGGCCCTAGCGGGACGGGGCACAGATACGCAGTATTTT. This translates into CASSQALAGRGTDTQYF.

The chain has TRBV12-5 and TRBJ2-7; either TRBD1 or TRBD2 may supply D (6 bases each). This CDR3 has 14 amino acids. Per germline, CDR1 LGHNT and CDR2 FRNRAP. The V gene lost 1 base and the J gene lost 5 bases, with 12 bases spanning the gap. The chain's CDR3 is CASGLGLRGDEQYF. Here the CDR3 DNA reads TGTGCTAGTGGTTTGGGGTTAAGGGGGGACGAGCAGTACTTC.

V usage is TRBV20-1 and J usage is TRBJ2-1, with a possible D match to TRBD1 (5 bases). V was trimmed by 2 bases and J by 10 bases, leaving 12 bases between them. The CDR3 runs 12 residues. The germline gives CDR1 DFQATT, CDR2 SNEGSKA (reference sequence). DNA for the CDR3: TGCAGTGCTAGACGACAGCACGAGGAGCAGTTCTTC. Its translation: CSARRQHEEQFF.

The genes are TRBV5-5 and TRBJ1-5; 7 nucleotides line up with TRBD1. V lost 5 bases and J lost 3; bases outside the gene matches: 5. From germline, CDR1 is SGHKS and CDR2 YYEKEE (reference sequence). The CDR3 spans 14 residues. The CDR3: CASSQGGNNQPQHF. In nucleotides, the CDR3 is TGTGCCAGCAGTCAGGGGGGGAACAATCAGCCCCAGCATTTT.

This chain joins TRBV6-5 and TRBJ2-2, with D uncertain. Trimming left V 3 bases short and J 4 bases short, with 6 bases between. The CDR3 runs to 13 residues. Germline V gives CDR1 MNHEY, CDR2 SVGAGI. Here the CDR3 DNA reads TGTGCCAGCAGTTATAGGGTCACCGGGGAGCTGTTTTTT. Its translation is CASSYRVTGELFF.